This TCR beta chain emerged from a study of read filtering for tumor transcriptome and immune sequencing. Study information: Patients were around 17 male and some 13 female, mean age approximately 60 years, range about 47 to 80.

Whole-study results and caveats: Dropping single-read clonotypes raised IR-seq and RNA-seq shared-clonotype correlation.

Sampling of bone marrow took place during active disease in every patient. The library was built from roughly 400 ng RNA with molecular barcoded adaptors for alpha/delta and beta/gamma chains. TCRdb reprocessed the reads via MiXCR and lists one record per CDR3 protein. The repertoire consists of about 58,000 distinct CDR3 sequences, with over 9% occurring once and the leading ten covering around 16%. CDR3 size: 15 residues. Trimming at V came to 2 bases and at J to 4 bases, leaving 3 bases not matched to a gene. From germline, CDR1 is SGHVS and CDR2 FQNEAQ. This clonotype appeared many times. The antigen remains undetermined.

The rearrangement uses TRBV7-8 and TRBJ2-3; 10 bases fit TRBD2. This TCR was recovered from a donor at least 40 years old with multiple myeloma. The sequenced sample was a population of CD138-negative cells sorted from bone marrow. The CDR3 region has the DNA TGTGCCAGCAGCTTACAAGCGGGGGGGCCAGATACGCAGTATTTT. It translates to CASSLQAGGPDTQYF.